A single sample gave rise to the 32 T cell receptor beta chains below, sequenced in a study of shared clonotypes between healthy human individuals. Sequencing was performed with immunoSEQ multiplex PCR; in TCRdb, only in-frame clones are kept and a portion is missing. In the table there are some 2.4 million clones, 80% to 95% of which are singletons. Specimen: naive CD4+ T cells from PBMCs. Indicated subset: CD45RA+ positively selected. The receptors originated from a man aged 18 to 29 in good health. Some clones in this sample may be carry-over from other donors' samples.

V is TRBV15 and J is TRBJ1-3, with unresolved D. The CDR3 consists of 14 residues. The V end lost 0 bases, the J end lost 0 bases, and 3 bases lay between the germline ends. CDR1 and CDR2 from the germline V gene are LNHNV and YYDKDF (reference sequence). CDR3: CATSRDFSGNTIYF. CDR3 in DNA: TGTGCCACCAGCAGAGATTTCTCTGGAAACACCATATATTTT. The whole variable domain, remainder taken from reference TRBV15 and TRBJ1-3, is DAMVIQNPRYQVTQFGKPVTLSCSQTLNHNVMYWYQQKSSQAPKLLFHYYDKDFNNEADTPDNFQSRRPNTSFCFLDIRSPGLGDTAMYLCATSRDFSGNTIYFGEGSWLTVV.

This chain joins TRBV19 and TRBJ2-7; D may be TRBD2 (5 bases). The CDR3 is 14 residues long. V lost 7 bases, J lost 5 bases, and 18 bases lay in between. Germline V gene sequence: CDR1 LNHDA, CDR2 SQIVND (reference sequence). The DNA for the CDR3 is TGTGCCAGTACCCCACTGGGGAGAAACGACGAGCAGTACTTC. Translating it yields CASTPLGRNDEQYF.

With respect to this clone: Additional DNA sequences in this sample encode the identical CDR3. The rearrangement links TRBV5-1 to TRBJ2-1; 11 nucleotides agree with TRBD2. Per germline, CDR1 SGHRS and CDR2 YFSETQ. The length of the CDR3 is 15 residues. Unmatched junction bases numbered 4, after V lost 4 bases and J lost 4 bases. As DNA, the CDR3 is TGCGCCAGCAGCCAGATAGCGGGAGGGTACAATGAGCAGTTCTTC. It is translated as CASSQIAGGYNEQFF.

This chain uses TRBV5-1 with TRBJ2-3; TRBD2 agrees at 7 bases. This CDR3 comprises 15 residues. V shed 2 bases and J 3 bases; nucleotides not matched to a gene: 6. Per germline, CDR1 SGHRS and CDR2 YFSETQ. CDR3 coding DNA: TGCGCCAGCAGCTTCTTAGACGGGGGGACAGATACGCAGTATTTT. This sequence encodes CASSFLDGGTDTQYF.

The rearrangement joins TRBV9 to TRBJ1-2; D is unclear. V was clipped by 3 bases and J by 2 bases, with 2 bases between them. There are 11 residues in the CDR3. Looked up from germline, CDR1 is SGDLS and CDR2 is YYNGEE. The CDR3 DNA reads as TGTGCCAGCAGCGGGAACTATGGCTACACCTTC. It specifies CASSGNYGYTF.

The CDR3 here is CASSPEGGQPQHF. CDR3 nucleotides: TGTGCCAGCAGCCCAGAGGGGGGTCAGCCCCAGCATTTT. The V call is TRBV7-2, the J call TRBJ1-5; D is possibly TRBD1 (6 bases). Germline CDR1 reads SGHTA; CDR2 reads FQGNSA. Trimming took off 5 bases at V and 6 bases at J, with 11 bases between the two ends. CDR3 size: 13 residues.

The chain uses TRBV7-2 and TRBJ2-7; TRBD1 matches at 10 bases. This CDR3 has 15 amino acids. Germline values: CDR1 SGHTA, CDR2 FQGNSA. V shed 1 base, J shed 6 bases, and the junction held 6 bases outside the gene matches. CDR3 residues: CASSLVGDRGVEQYF. The CDR3 coding sequence is TGTGCCAGCAGCTTAGTGGGGGACAGGGGAGTCGAGCAGTACTTC.

This chain links TRBV28 with TRBJ1-1; no reliable D call. Germline assignment: CDR1 MDHEN and CDR2 SYDVKM. The CDR3 loop spans 14 amino acids. V was clipped by 4 bases and J by 5 bases, with 14 bases between them. CDR3 sequence reads: CASSSPFLGTEAFF. The CDR3 DNA reads TGTGCCAGCAGTTCCCCTTTTTTGGGGACTGAAGCTTTCTTT.

This clone is a singleton in its sample. V is TRBV9 and J is TRBJ2-6, with 8 positions matching TRBD1. CDR1 and CDR2 (germline): SGDLS, YYNGEE. The CDR3 is 18 amino acids. The trim removed 2 bases at V and 2 bases at J, leaving 9 bases unmatched. DNA of the CDR3: TGTGCCAGCAGCGTGGGGGACAGGCTGGTCGCTGGGGCCAACGTCCTGACTTTC. Encoded protein: CASSVGDRLVAGANVLTF.

This clone was counted only a few times. This same CDR3 is encoded by further DNA sequences in the sample. The V and J genes are TRBV6-5 and TRBJ1-2; the match to TRBD1 covers 8 bases. Germline loops: CDR1 MNHEY, CDR2 SVGAGI. The V segment lost 2 bases and the J segment 2 bases; nucleotides outside the gene matches: 1. This CDR3 is 14 amino acids long. CDR3 bases: TGTGCCAGCAGTTACCGGACAGGGAACTATGGCTACACCTTC. Translation: CASSYRTGNYGYTF.

This sequence joins TRBV11-2 and TRBJ1-1; D remains ambiguous. The germline CDR1 and CDR2 sequences are SGHAT and FQNNGV. This CDR3 contains 14 residues. V lost 1 base and J 5 bases, leaving 11 bases between the germline ends. CDR3 nucleotides: TGTGCCAGCAGCTTAGGGACGTCGTCAACTGAAGCTTTCTTT. This translates into CASSLGTSSTEAFF. The full variable domain, in which reference TRBV11-2 and TRBJ1-1 provide the parts outside the CDR3, is EAGVAQSPRYKIIEKRQSVAFWCNPISGHATLYWYQQILGQGPKLLIQFQNNGVVDDSQLPKDRFSAERLKGVDSTLKIQPAKLEDSAVYLCASSLGTSSTEAFFGQGTRLTVV.

The rearrangement uses TRBV7-2 and TRBJ2-3; D is unresolved. Germline loops: CDR1 SGHTA, CDR2 FQGNSA. The CDR3 spans 12 residues. V shed 5 bases and J shed 8 bases, with 11 bases lying between them. The CDR3 sequence is CASSTSGGTQYF. DNA for the CDR3: TGTGCCAGCAGCACTTCGGGTGGTACGCAGTATTTT.

The J gene is TRBJ2-1, the V gene TRBV30, with 8 positions matching TRBD2. Germline assignment: CDR1 GTSNPN and CDR2 SVGIG (reference sequence). V lost 2 bases to trimming and J lost 10 bases; unmatched junction nucleotides: 10. This CDR3 spans 14 amino acids. The CDR3 loop reads CAWSSVAGMREQFF. The CDR3 nucleotides read TGTGCCTGGAGTTCGGTAGCGGGAATGAGAGAGCAGTTCTTC.

This rearrangement joins TRBV28 to TRBJ2-7; the D gene is possibly TRBD2 (5 bases). There are 15 residues in the CDR3. V dropped 4 bases and J dropped 2 bases, with 15 bases sitting between them. Germline CDR1 reads MDHEN; CDR2 reads SYDVKM. The CDR3 nucleotides read TGTGCCAGCAGTTCTATCAGGACTCTTCCCTACGAGCAGTACTTC. It specifies CASSSIRTLPYEQYF.

V is TRBV15 and J is TRBJ2-1, with D perhaps matching TRBD2 (6 bases). With 9 bases removed from V and 0 bases from J, the gap between germline ends came to 12 bases. The CDR3 is 14 amino acids. Looked up from germline, CDR1 is LNHNV and CDR2 is YYDKDF (reference sequence). In nucleotides, the CDR3 is TGTGCCACGGGCGGGGAGAGCTCCTACAATGAGCAGTTCTTC. Amino acid sequence: CATGGESSYNEQFF.

The chain links TRBV14 to TRBJ1-1; 8 bases line up with TRBD1. Germline CDR1 is SGHDN and CDR2 is FVKESK. V shed 5 bases and J 6 bases; nucleotides not matched to a gene: 20. CDR3 length: 18 residues. CDR3 sequence (DNA): TGTGCCAGCAGCAGCTCGGGGGACAGGTTCCGCAGGGGGGCTGAAGCTTTCTTT. Translated, it gives CASSSSGDRFRRGAEAFF.

CDR3 sequence: CASSLAPVGTSGTYEQYF. DNA for the CDR3: TGCGCCAGCAGCTTGGCACCAGTAGGGACTAGCGGGACCTACGAGCAGTACTTC. The V gene is TRBV5-1, the J gene TRBJ2-7, with TRBD2 matching over 13 bases. Germline V gene lookup returns CDR1 SGHRS and CDR2 YFSETQ. The CDR3 consists of 18 residues. Trimming removed 0 bases from V and 2 bases from J; junction bases left unmatched: 8. Combining the CDR3 with reference TRBV5-1 and TRBJ2-7 gives the whole variable domain KAGVTQTPRYLIKTRGQQVTLSCSPISGHRSVSWYQQTPGQGLQFLFEYFSETQRNKGNFPGRFSGRQFSNSRSEMNVSTLELGDSALYLCASSLAPVGTSGTYEQYFGPGTRLTVT.

The CDR3 sequence: CASSQVLIGTGGEKLFF. The CDR3 DNA follows: TGCGCCAGCAGCCAAGTCCTCATCGGGACAGGGGGTGAAAAACTGTTTTTT. The rearrangement uses TRBV4-3 and TRBJ1-4; TRBD1 matches at 11 bases. The CDR3 is 17 residues long. The germline gives CDR1 LGHNA, CDR2 YSLEER. The trim removed 1 base at V and 7 bases at J, leaving 8 bases unmatched.

The chain has TRBV7-3 and TRBJ2-2, with TRBD2 matching over 11 bases. Per germline, CDR1 SGHTA and CDR2 FQGTGA. This CDR3 contains 18 residues. After removal of 5 bases from V and 2 bases from J, the junction contained 10 bases not matched to a gene. In DNA, the CDR3 is TGTGCCAGCAGCCAAAGGGGGACTAGCGGTTATAACACCGGGGAGCTGTTTTTT. Amino acids: CASSQRGTSGYNTGELFF.

The V call is TRBV6-5, the J call TRBJ2-2; D may be TRBD1 (7 bases). The CDR3 is made up of 15 amino acids. CDR1 MNHEY and CDR2 SVGAGI come from the germline V gene. The V gene lost 5 bases and the J gene lost 1 base, with 11 bases spanning the gap. CDR3 residues: CASSQQGGNTGELFF. In DNA form, the CDR3 reads TGTGCCAGCAGTCAGCAGGGGGGGAACACCGGGGAGCTGTTTTTT.

The rearrangement links TRBV29-1 to TRBJ2-3; 7 nucleotides match TRBD1. Looked up from germline, CDR1 is SQVTM and CDR2 is ANQGSEA. V was pared by 5 bases and J by 2 bases, with 4 bases of the junction left unmatched. This CDR3 region has 13 residues. DNA of the CDR3: TGCAGCGTTACAGGGGTTTACACAGATACGCAGTATTTT. This gives the protein CSVTGVYTDTQYF.

With respect to this clone: Other DNA sequences in the same sample also yield this CDR3. The chain carries TRBV11-3 and TRBJ2-1; D gene ambiguous. The CDR3 has 15 residues. The V end was cut by 0 bases, the J end by 0 bases, with 6 bases between. CDR1 and CDR2 (germline): SGHNT, YENEEA. For the CDR3, the DNA is TGTGCCAGCAGCTTAGAGGCAGGCTCCTACAATGAGCAGTTCTTC. Encoded protein: CASSLEAGSYNEQFF.

The V gene is TRBV27, the J gene TRBJ2-5; D may be TRBD2 (6 bases). From germline, CDR1 is MNHEY and CDR2 SMNVEV (reference sequence). The CDR3 is 15 residues long. With 4 bases removed from V and 2 bases from J, the gap between germline ends came to 14 bases. The CDR3, as DNA: TGTGCCAGCAGTTACTCGTTAGGGACTCAAGAGACCCAGTACTTC. As protein: CASSYSLGTQETQYF.

On this clone itself: Other DNA sequences within the sample encode an identical CDR3. The chain employs TRBV10-3 and TRBJ2-2; no clear D. The germline CDR1 and CDR2 sequences are ENHRY and SYGVKD. Trimming removed 0 bases at V and 8 bases at J, with 4 bases between. This CDR3 has 12 residues. CDR3 DNA sequence: TGTGCCATCAGTGAGTCGGGGGGGGAGCTGTTTTTT. Translation: CAISESGGELFF.

This CDR3 is CASSKGDSLFEQYF. CDR3 in DNA: TGTGCCAGCAGTAAGGGGGACAGCTTATTCGAGCAGTACTTC. The rearrangement joins TRBV28 to TRBJ2-7, with 7 bases that match TRBD1. Per germline, CDR1 MDHEN and CDR2 SYDVKM. The V segment lost 5 bases and the J segment 6 bases; nucleotides outside the gene matches: 10. The CDR3 covers 14 residues. The variable domain in full, completed from reference TRBV28 and TRBJ2-7, reads DVKVTQSSRYLVKRTGEKVFLECVQDMDHENMFWYRQDPGLGLRLIYFSYDVKMKEKGDIPEGYSVSREKKERFSLILESASTNQTSMYLCASSKGDSLFEQYFGPGTRLTVT.

The V and J genes are TRBV4-1 and TRBJ1-2; D is unresolved. Germline CDR1 reads MGHRA; CDR2 reads YSYEKL. The CDR3 contains 14 residues. V lost 0 bases, J lost 8 bases, and 13 bases lay in between. The DNA of the CDR3 is TGCGCCAGCAGCCAAGAAGAGGGTCTCCACGGCTACACCTTC. This gives the protein CASSQEEGLHGYTF.

The V and J genes are TRBV11-3 and TRBJ2-7; a possible D gene is TRBD2 (5 bases). V was shortened by 1 base and J by 5 bases, with 12 bases between the two germline ends. CDR1 and CDR2 (germline): SGHNT, YENEEA. This CDR3 has 14 amino acids. DNA of the CDR3: TGTGCCAGCAGCTTAGGAGGGTCTTCCCACGAGCAGTACTTC. Its protein is CASSLGGSSHEQYF.

Points on this clone: The junction departs from the called germline gene at one end, perhaps through a read error. The V and J genes are TRBV5-1 and TRBJ2-2, with 7 bases that match TRBD2. The CDR3 loop spans 14 amino acids. Germline CDR1 SGHRS, CDR2 YFSETQ. DNA of the CDR3: TGCGCCAGCAGCTTGGCTCTAGCGGATGGGGGGCTGTTTTTT. It translates to CASSLALADGGLFF.

The chain links TRBV30 to TRBJ2-5, with D possibly matching TRBD2 (6 bases). Per germline, CDR1 GTSNPN and CDR2 SVGIG (reference sequence). The ends were cut back, 0 bases at V and 0 bases at J, with 17 bases in the middle. The CDR3 length is 17 residues. CDR3 region: CAWSVRGTLGYQETQYF. As DNA, the CDR3 is TGTGCCTGGAGTGTACGGGGGACCCTCGGGTACCAAGAGACCCAGTACTTC. The variable domain in full, completed from reference TRBV30 and TRBJ2-5, reads SQTIHQWPATLVQPVGSPLSLECTVEGTSNPNLYWYRQAAGRGLQLLFYSVGIGQISSEVPQNLSASRPQDRQFILSSKKLLLSDSGFYLCAWSVRGTLGYQETQYFGPGTRLLVL.

V usage is TRBV29-1 and J usage is TRBJ2-7; D not resolved. V was cut by 2 bases and J by 2 bases, with 10 bases left in between. CDR3 length: 13 residues. Germline assignment: CDR1 SQVTM and CDR2 ANQGSEA. The CDR3 spells CSVERQTPYEQYF. The CDR3 nucleotides read TGCAGCGTTGAACGTCAGACCCCCTACGAGCAGTACTTC.

V is TRBV5-4 and J is TRBJ2-2; D could derive from TRBD1 or TRBD2 (6 bases each). This CDR3 is built from 13 residues. CDR1 is SGHNT, CDR2 YYREEE, per germline (reference sequence). Trimming shortened V by 9 bases and J by 7 bases, and 16 bases separated the two germline ends. The CDR3 reads CATGKGGVGELFF. The CDR3 DNA reads TGTGCCACCGGCAAGGGGGGAGTCGGGGAGCTGTTTTTT.

The chain joins TRBV5-1 to TRBJ2-7; D is unresolved. Trimming pared 0 bases from V and 7 bases from J, leaving 14 bases between. This CDR3 is 14 amino acids long. Germline CDR1 is SGHRS and CDR2 is YFSETQ. This CDR3 is CASSLETGLKEQYF. DNA of the CDR3: TGCGCCAGCAGCTTGGAGACGGGTTTGAAAGAGCAGTACTTC.